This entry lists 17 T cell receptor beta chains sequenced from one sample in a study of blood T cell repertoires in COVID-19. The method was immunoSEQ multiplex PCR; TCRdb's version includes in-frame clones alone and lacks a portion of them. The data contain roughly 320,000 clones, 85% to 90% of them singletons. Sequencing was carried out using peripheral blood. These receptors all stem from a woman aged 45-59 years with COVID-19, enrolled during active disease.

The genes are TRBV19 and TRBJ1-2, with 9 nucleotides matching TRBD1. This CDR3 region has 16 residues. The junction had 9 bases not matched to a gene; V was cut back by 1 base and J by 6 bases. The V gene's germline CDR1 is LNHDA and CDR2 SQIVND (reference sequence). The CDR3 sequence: CASSIGYRGRMDGYTF. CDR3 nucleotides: TGTGCCAGTAGTATAGGGTACAGGGGGCGAATGGATGGCTACACCTTC.

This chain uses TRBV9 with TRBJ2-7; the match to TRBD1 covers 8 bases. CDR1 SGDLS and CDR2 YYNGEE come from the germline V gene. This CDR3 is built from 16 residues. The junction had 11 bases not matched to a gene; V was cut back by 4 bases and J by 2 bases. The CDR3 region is CASSIAPGQETYEQYF. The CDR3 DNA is TGTGCCAGCAGCATTGCACCGGGACAGGAGACCTACGAGCAGTACTTC.

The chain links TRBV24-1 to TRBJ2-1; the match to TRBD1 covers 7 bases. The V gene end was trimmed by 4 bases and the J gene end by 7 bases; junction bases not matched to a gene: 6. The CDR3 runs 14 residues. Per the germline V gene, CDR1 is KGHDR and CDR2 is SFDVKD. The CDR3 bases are TGTGCCACCAGTGACACGGGACAGAAAAATGAGCAGTTCTTC. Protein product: CATSDTGQKNEQFF.

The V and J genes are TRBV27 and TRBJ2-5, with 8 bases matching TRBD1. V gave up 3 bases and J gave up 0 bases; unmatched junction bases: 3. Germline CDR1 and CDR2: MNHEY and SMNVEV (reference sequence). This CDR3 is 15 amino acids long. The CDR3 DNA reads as TGTGCCAGCAGTTTTCAGGGGGCGGACCAAGAGACCCAGTACTTC. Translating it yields CASSFQGADQETQYF.

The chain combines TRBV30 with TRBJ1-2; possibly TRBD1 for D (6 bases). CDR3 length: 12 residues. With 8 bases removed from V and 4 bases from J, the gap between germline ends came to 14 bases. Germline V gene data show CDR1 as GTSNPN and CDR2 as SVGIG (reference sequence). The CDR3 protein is CARGAGLYGYTF. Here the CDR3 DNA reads TGTGCCCGGGGGGCAGGGCTCTATGGCTACACCTTC.

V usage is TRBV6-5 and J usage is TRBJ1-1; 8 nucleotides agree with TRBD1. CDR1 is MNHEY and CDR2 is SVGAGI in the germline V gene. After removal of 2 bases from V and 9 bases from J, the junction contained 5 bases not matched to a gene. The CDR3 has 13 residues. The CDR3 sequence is CASSYGTGGKAFF. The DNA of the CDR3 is TGTGCCAGCAGTTACGGTACAGGGGGTAAAGCTTTCTTT.

For the CDR3, the DNA is TGTGCCAGCAGCTCATCCCCCGGGACTCATACCTACGAGCAGTACTTC. As protein: CASSSSPGTHTYEQYF. The chain uses TRBV5-5 and TRBJ2-7; the D gene is possibly TRBD2 (6 bases). Germline loops: CDR1 SGHKS, CDR2 YYEKEE (reference sequence). The CDR3 spans 16 residues. V was cut by 3 bases and J by 2 bases, with 18 bases left in between.

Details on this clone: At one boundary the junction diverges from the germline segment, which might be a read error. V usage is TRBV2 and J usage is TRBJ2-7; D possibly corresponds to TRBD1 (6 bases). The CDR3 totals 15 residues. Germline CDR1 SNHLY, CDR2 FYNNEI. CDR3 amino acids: CASRLPYRVPYKQYF. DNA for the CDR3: TGTGCCAGCAGACTACCCTACAGGGTCCCCTACAAGCAGTACTTC.

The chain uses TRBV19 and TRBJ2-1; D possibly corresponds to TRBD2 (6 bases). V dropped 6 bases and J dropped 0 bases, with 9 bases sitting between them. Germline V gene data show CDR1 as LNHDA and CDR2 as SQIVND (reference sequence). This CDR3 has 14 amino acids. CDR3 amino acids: CASSRENSYNEQFF. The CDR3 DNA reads TGTGCCAGTAGCCGGGAGAACTCCTACAATGAGCAGTTCTTC.

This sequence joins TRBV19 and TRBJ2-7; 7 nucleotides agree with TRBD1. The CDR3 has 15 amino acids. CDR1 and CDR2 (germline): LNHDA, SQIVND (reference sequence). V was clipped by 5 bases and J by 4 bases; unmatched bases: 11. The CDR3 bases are TGTGCCAGTAGTGGTGACAGGGTTATCGATTACGAGCAGTACTTC. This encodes CASSGDRVIDYEQYF.

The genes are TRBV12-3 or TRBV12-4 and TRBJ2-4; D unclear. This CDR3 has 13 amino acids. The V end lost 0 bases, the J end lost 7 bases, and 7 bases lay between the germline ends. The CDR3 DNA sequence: TGTGCCAGCAGTTTAGCGAAGCTGAACATTCAGTACTTC. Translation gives CASSLAKLNIQYF.

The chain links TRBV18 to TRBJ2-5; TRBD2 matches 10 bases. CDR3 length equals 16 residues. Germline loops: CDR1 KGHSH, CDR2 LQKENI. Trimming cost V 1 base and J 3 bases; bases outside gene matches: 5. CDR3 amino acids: CASSPLLAGVKETQYF. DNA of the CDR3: TGTGCCAGCTCACCACTCCTAGCGGGAGTAAAAGAGACCCAGTACTTC.

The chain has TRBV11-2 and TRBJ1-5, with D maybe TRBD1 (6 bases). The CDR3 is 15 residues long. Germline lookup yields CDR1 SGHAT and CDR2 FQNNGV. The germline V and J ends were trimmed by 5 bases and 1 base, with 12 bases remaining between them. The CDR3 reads CASSTVQGSNQPQHF. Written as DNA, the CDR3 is TGTGCCAGCAGCACCGTCCAGGGGAGCAATCAGCCCCAGCATTTT.

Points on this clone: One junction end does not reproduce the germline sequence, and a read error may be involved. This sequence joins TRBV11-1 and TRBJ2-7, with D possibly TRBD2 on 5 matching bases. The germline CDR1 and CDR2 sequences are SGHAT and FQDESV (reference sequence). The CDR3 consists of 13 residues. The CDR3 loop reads CTSSLDSPYEQYF. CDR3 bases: TGTACCAGCAGCCTGGACTCCCCCTACGAGCAGTACTTC.

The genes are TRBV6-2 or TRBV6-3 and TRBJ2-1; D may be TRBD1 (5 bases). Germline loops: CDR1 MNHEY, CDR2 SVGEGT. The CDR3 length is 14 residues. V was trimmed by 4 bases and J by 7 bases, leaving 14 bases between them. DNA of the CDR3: TGTGCCAGCAGTTCCCACCATGCAGGGAATGAGCAGTTCTTC. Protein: CASSSHHAGNEQFF.

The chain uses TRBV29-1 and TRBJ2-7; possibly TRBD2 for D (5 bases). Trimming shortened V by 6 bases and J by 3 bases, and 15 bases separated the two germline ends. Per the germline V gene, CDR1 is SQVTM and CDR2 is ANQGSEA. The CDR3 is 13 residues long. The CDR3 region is CSVAGLRNYEQYF. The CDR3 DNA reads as TGCAGCGTCGCTGGACTCCGGAACTACGAGCAGTACTTC.

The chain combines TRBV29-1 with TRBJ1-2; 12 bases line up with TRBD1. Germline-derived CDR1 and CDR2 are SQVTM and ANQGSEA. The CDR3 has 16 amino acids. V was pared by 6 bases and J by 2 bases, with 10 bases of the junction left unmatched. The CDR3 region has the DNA TGCAGCGTCCCCGGGACAGGGGGCAATCGGAACTATGGCTACACCTTC. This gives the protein CSVPGTGGNRNYGYTF.